A single sample gave rise to the 27 T cell receptor beta chains below, sequenced in a study of shared clonotypes between healthy human individuals. Assay: immunoSEQ multiplex PCR; the TCRdb copy retains only in-frame clones and omits some. In the table there are some 2.1 million clones, around 95% of which are singletons. Sequenced: naive CD4+ T cells sorted from blood. Stated subset: CD45RA+ positively selected. The receptors come from a man aged 18 to 29 in good health.

This chain links TRBV4-1 with TRBJ2-5; perhaps TRBD1 as D (5 bases). The CDR3 length is 15 residues. Germline lookup yields CDR1 MGHRA and CDR2 YSYEKL. Trimming stripped 2 bases from V and 5 bases from J, with 15 bases between. CDR3 DNA sequence: TGCGCCAGCAGCCAATCTAATGGCAGGGCGGAGACCCAGTACTTC. Translating it yields CASSQSNGRAETQYF.

The rearrangement joins TRBV7-2 to TRBJ1-5, with 7 nucleotides matching TRBD1. V trimming: 3 bases; J trimming: 2 bases; junction bases outside the gene matches: 4. The CDR3 runs to 15 residues. Germline V gene data show CDR1 as SGHTA and CDR2 as FQGNSA. CDR3 loop: CASSLIGGGNQPQHF. The CDR3 DNA reads TGTGCCAGCAGCTTGATAGGGGGCGGCAATCAGCCCCAGCATTTT.

The CDR3 nucleotides are TGTGCCAGTAAGAACGGACTAGCGGGTTCTAAGCAGTACTTC. Its protein product is CASKNGLAGSKQYF. The chain has TRBV6-5 and TRBJ2-7, with 11 positions matching TRBD2. This CDR3 region has 14 residues. V shed 9 bases, J shed 8 bases, and the junction held 12 bases outside the gene matches. Germline V CDR1 and CDR2: MNHEY, SVGAGI.

The chain recombines TRBV11-3 with TRBJ2-1, with TRBD2 matching 11 bases. Looked up from germline, CDR1 is SGHNT and CDR2 is YENEEA. The CDR3 totals 16 residues. The V and J ends lost 0 bases and 4 bases, in that order; junction bases with no gene match: 2. The CDR3 region is CASSLDRLAGYNEQFF. Written as DNA, the CDR3 is TGTGCCAGCAGCTTAGATCGACTAGCGGGATACAATGAGCAGTTCTTC.

On this clone: The same CDR3 arises from other DNA sequences in this sample as well. The chain joins TRBV5-4 to TRBJ2-7; no definite D call. Trimming removed 0 bases from V and 0 bases from J, with 4 bases in between. The germline V gene encodes CDR1 SGHNT and CDR2 YYREEE (reference sequence). The CDR3 is 13 residues long. CDR3 nucleotide sequence: TGTGCCAGCAGCTTGGGGTCCTCCTACGAGCAGTACTTC. This translates into CASSLGSSYEQYF.

The chain joins TRBV5-1 to TRBJ1-3, with unresolved D. Per the germline V gene, CDR1 is SGHRS and CDR2 is YFSETQ. The CDR3 loop spans 18 amino acids. Trimming took off 0 bases at V and 0 bases at J, with 16 bases between the two ends. CDR3 residues: CASSLAFPRTVSGNTIYF. DNA for the CDR3: TGCGCCAGCAGCTTGGCCTTCCCTCGGACGGTCTCTGGAAACACCATATATTTT.

This clone was seen once. This sequence joins TRBV11-3 and TRBJ2-1; 7 positions agree with TRBD2. Looked up from germline, CDR1 is SGHNT and CDR2 is YENEEA. The V gene end was trimmed by 5 bases and the J gene end by 5 bases; junction bases not matched to a gene: 9. The CDR3 is made up of 15 amino acids. The CDR3 nucleotides read TGTGCCAGCAGCAAGGAAAGCGGGGCTAACAATGAGCAGTTCTTC. Translating gives CASSKESGANNEQFF.

The rearrangement links TRBV10-1 to TRBJ2-5; a possible D gene is TRBD1 (6 bases). Looked up from germline, CDR1 is WNHNN and CDR2 is SYGVQD (reference sequence). The length of the CDR3 is 14 residues. Trimming cost V 6 bases and J 5 bases, with 16 bases left between them. CDR3: CASSRTGSRETQYF. CDR3 sequence (DNA): TGCGCCAGCAGCAGAACAGGGTCCCGCGAGACCCAGTACTTC.

The chain recombines TRBV7-2 with TRBJ1-1, with D possibly being TRBD1 (6 bases). The germline gives CDR1 SGHTA, CDR2 FQGNSA. The CDR3 consists of 15 residues. Between the trimmed V and J ends, which lost 5 bases and 1 base, there was a span of 14 bases. The CDR3 is CASSRYGGPNTEAFF. In nucleotides, the CDR3 is TGTGCCAGCAGCCGCTACGGGGGCCCGAACACTGAAGCTTTCTTT. Filled out from reference TRBV7-2 and TRBJ1-1, the complete variable domain reads GAGVSQSPSNKVTEKGKDVELRCDPISGHTALYWYRQSLGQGLEFLIYFQGNSAPDKSGLPSDRFSAERTGGSVSTLTIQRTQQEDSAVYLCASSRYGGPNTEAFFGQGTRLTVV.

The chain combines TRBV19 with TRBJ1-5; 7 bases match TRBD1. Losses at the gene ends were 7 bases for V and 0 bases for J; bases not matched to a gene: 3. This CDR3 region has 14 residues. Germline CDR1 and CDR2: LNHDA and SQIVND (reference sequence). The CDR3 nucleotides are TGTGCCAGTACCGGGACAGTTAGCAATCAGCCCCAGCATTTT. Encoded protein: CASTGTVSNQPQHF.

This rearrangement joins TRBV29-1 to TRBJ2-5; D not resolved. The germline gives CDR1 SQVTM, CDR2 ANQGSEA. The length of the CDR3 is 10 residues. V gave up 7 bases and J gave up 3 bases, with 6 bases separating them. CDR3 bases: TGCAGCGGTGGTGAAGAGACCCAGTACTTC. It yields the protein CSGGEETQYF.

The chain links TRBV28 to TRBJ1-6; 9 nucleotides match TRBD1. The CDR3 contains 16 residues. Germline CDR1 reads MDHEN; CDR2 reads SYDVKM. With 8 bases clipped from V and 7 bases from J, the junction kept 12 bases outside the gene matches. CDR3 amino acids: CASLALPGQGNSPLHF. CDR3 coding DNA: TGTGCCAGCCTTGCTCTCCCGGGACAGGGAAATTCACCCCTCCACTTT.

This rearrangement joins TRBV10-3 to TRBJ2-2; 7 positions match TRBD2. The CDR3 runs to 15 residues. From germline, CDR1 is ENHRY and CDR2 SYGVKD. J lost 0 bases, V lost 8 bases, and 6 bases had no gene match. The CDR3 loop reads CAIGQREANTGELFF. In nucleotides, the CDR3 is TGTGCCATCGGTCAGCGGGAAGCGAACACCGGGGAGCTGTTTTTT.

The CDR3 sequence is CASSVDTGNTIYF. The CDR3 region has the DNA TGTGCCAGCAGTGTGGACACTGGAAACACCATATATTTT. This chain joins TRBV28 and TRBJ1-3; D possibly corresponds to TRBD1 (5 bases). This CDR3 has 13 amino acids. V was clipped by 5 bases and J by 2 bases, with 7 bases between them. Germline CDR1 and CDR2: MDHEN and SYDVKM.

V and J are TRBV28 and TRBJ2-7; D is unresolved. From germline, CDR1 is MDHEN and CDR2 SYDVKM. Trimming removed 2 bases at V and 3 bases at J, with 5 bases between. This CDR3 has 12 amino acids. The CDR3: CASSLNYYEQYF. CDR3 DNA sequence: TGTGCCAGCAGTTTAAACTACTACGAGCAGTACTTC.

The rearrangement joins TRBV7-2 to TRBJ2-7, with D maybe TRBD2 (6 bases). Deletions cut 4 bases from V and 7 bases from J, with 23 bases between. This CDR3 spans 16 amino acids. Per germline, CDR1 SGHTA and CDR2 FQGNSA. The CDR3 spells CASSSHPPGVAGEQYF. The CDR3 nucleotides are TGTGCCAGCAGCTCACACCCCCCGGGGGTTGCTGGGGAGCAGTACTTC.

The rearrangement joins TRBV11-2 to TRBJ1-2; D possibly corresponds to TRBD1 (5 bases). The germline CDR1 and CDR2 sequences are SGHAT and FQNNGV. This CDR3 region has 15 residues. The V end was cut by 1 base, the J end by 2 bases, with 11 bases between. The CDR3 sequence is CASSLVRGGNYGYTF. CDR3 nucleotides: TGTGCCAGCAGCTTAGTTCGGGGGGGAAACTATGGCTACACCTTC.

The rearrangement uses TRBV4-3 and TRBJ1-6; TRBD1 aligns across 8 bases. Germline CDR1 and CDR2: LGHNA and YSLEER. Unmatched junction bases numbered 6, after V lost 1 base and J lost 7 bases. This CDR3 spans 16 amino acids. CDR3 sequence: CASSQVRTGSNSPLHF. CDR3 sequence (DNA): TGCGCCAGCAGCCAAGTTCGGACAGGGTCGAATTCACCCCTCCACTTT.

The chain combines TRBV5-6 with TRBJ1-6, with no clear D. There are 15 residues in the CDR3. Looked up from germline, CDR1 is SGHDT and CDR2 is YYEEEE. V was trimmed by 0 bases and J by 9 bases, leaving 13 bases between them. The CDR3 DNA reads TGTGCCAGCAGCTTGGCGGGGAGGGAGGGTTCACCCCTCCACTTT. This gives the protein CASSLAGREGSPLHF.

The V and J genes are TRBV25-1 and TRBJ2-5; perhaps TRBD1 as D (5 bases). Germline-derived CDR1 and CDR2 are MGHDK and SYGVNS. The length of the CDR3 is 13 residues. Trimming removed 6 bases from V and 1 base from J, with 9 bases in between. CDR3 protein: CASSRAVQETQYF. For the CDR3, the DNA is TGTGCCAGCAGCAGGGCAGTCCAAGAGACCCAGTACTTC.

This clone was counted a single time. The chain has TRBV6-6 and TRBJ1-2; the D is unclear. The CDR3 runs 16 residues. The V end lost 5 bases, the J end lost 4 bases, and 20 bases lay between the germline ends. The germline gives CDR1 MNHNY, CDR2 SVGAGI (reference sequence). This chain's CDR3 is CASSTPEADVTYGYTF. CDR3 DNA: TGTGCCAGCAGTACCCCCGAGGCGGACGTTACCTATGGCTACACCTTC.

This clone was detected only once. The rearrangement uses TRBV7-8 and TRBJ2-7, with D possibly TRBD1 on 6 matching bases. The CDR3 is made up of 15 amino acids. The germline gives CDR1 SGHVS, CDR2 FQNEAQ. Trimming cost V 5 bases and J 5 bases, with 19 bases left between them. Here the CDR3 DNA reads TGTGCCAGCAGCAACGACAGGACCCTAACGGACGAGCAGTACTTC. This gives the protein CASSNDRTLTDEQYF.

Turning to this clone: A clone one base away is much larger, so this may be a read error. The chain combines TRBV18 with TRBJ2-7, with D possibly matching TRBD1 (6 bases). Germline-derived CDR1 and CDR2 are KGHSH and LQKENI. Trimming removed 5 bases at V and 9 bases at J, with 23 bases between. This CDR3 is 15 amino acids long. The CDR3 DNA follows: TGTGCCAGCTCAGTCGGACAGTCAGCATCCGACGGGCAGTACTTC. Its translation: CASSVGQSASDGQYF. Using reference TRBV18 and TRBJ2-7 for the parts outside the CDR3, the full variable domain is NAGVMQNPRHLVRRRGQEARLRCSPMKGHSHVYWYRQLPEEGLKFMVYLQKENIIDESGMPKERFSAEFPKEGPSILRIQQVVRGDSAAYFCASSVGQSASDGQYFGPGTRLTVT.

The J gene is TRBJ1-6, the V gene TRBV5-1, with TRBD1 matching over 12 bases. The V segment lost 4 bases and the J segment 10 bases; nucleotides outside the gene matches: 9. This CDR3 spans 16 amino acids. CDR1 is SGHRS and CDR2 is YFSETQ in the germline V gene. CDR3 amino acids: CASSAGQGALGSPLHF. DNA of the CDR3: TGCGCCAGCAGCGCGGGACAGGGGGCGCTGGGATCACCCCTCCACTTT.

The rearrangement uses TRBV28 and TRBJ1-3, with D maybe TRBD1 (6 bases). V was clipped by 2 bases and J by 4 bases, with 15 bases between them. Germline values: CDR1 MDHEN, CDR2 SYDVKM. The CDR3 sequence is 16 residues long. This CDR3 reads CASSLIIRDIGNTIYF. The DNA of the CDR3 is TGTGCCAGCAGTTTAATCATCCGGGACATCGGAAACACCATATATTTT. Full variable domain (missing parts from reference TRBV28 and TRBJ1-3): DVKVTQSSRYLVKRTGEKVFLECVQDMDHENMFWYRQDPGLGLRLIYFSYDVKMKEKGDIPEGYSVSREKKERFSLILESASTNQTSMYLCASSLIIRDIGNTIYFGEGSWLTVV.

The rearrangement uses TRBV18 and TRBJ2-4; TRBD2 aligns across 8 bases. The CDR3 has 15 residues. The junction had 10 bases not matched to a gene; V was cut back by 3 bases and J by 9 bases. Germline V gene data show CDR1 as KGHSH and CDR2 as LQKENI. CDR3 protein: CASSPSGTSFVIQYF. CDR3 DNA: TGTGCCAGCTCACCCTCCGGGACTAGTTTTGTCATTCAGTACTTC.

The V gene is TRBV5-4, the J gene TRBJ1-1; 10 positions match TRBD1. The germline V gene has CDR1 SGHNT and CDR2 YYREEE (reference sequence). Trimming at V came to 7 bases and at J to 6 bases, leaving 9 bases not matched to a gene. The CDR3 sequence is 14 residues long. CDR3 region: CASQGDRGFAEAFF. The CDR3 DNA reads as TGTGCCAGCCAAGGGGACAGGGGATTCGCTGAAGCTTTCTTT.